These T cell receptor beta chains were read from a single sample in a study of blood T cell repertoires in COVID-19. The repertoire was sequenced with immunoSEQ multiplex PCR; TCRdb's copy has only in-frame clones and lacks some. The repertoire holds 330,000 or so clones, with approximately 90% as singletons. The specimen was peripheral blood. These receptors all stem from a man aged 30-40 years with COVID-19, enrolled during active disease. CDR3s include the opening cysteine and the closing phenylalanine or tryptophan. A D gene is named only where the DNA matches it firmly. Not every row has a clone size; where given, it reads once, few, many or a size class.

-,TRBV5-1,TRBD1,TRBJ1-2,CASSLGQGNYGYTF,TGCGCCAGCAGCTTGGGACAGGGGAACTATGGCTACACCTTC
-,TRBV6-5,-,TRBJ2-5,CASSCRTEQETQYF,TGTGCCAGCAGTTGCCGGACTGAGCAAGAGACCCAGTACTTC
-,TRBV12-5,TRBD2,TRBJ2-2,CASGLVLGGSVKGELFF,TGTGCTAGTGGTTTGGTACTGGGCGGGAGCGTGAAAGGGGAGCTGTTTTTT
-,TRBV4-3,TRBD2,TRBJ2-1,CASSQVQRGGSYNEQFF,TGCGCCAGCAGCCAAGTTCAACGGGGGGGCTCCTACAATGAGCAGTTCTTC
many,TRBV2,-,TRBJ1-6,CATGGSLNSPLHF,TGTGCCACCGGGGGGTCCCTGAATTCACCCCTCCACTTT
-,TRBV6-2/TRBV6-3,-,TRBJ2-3,CASSYPGSYQYF,TGTGCCAGCAGTTATCCCGGGAGTTACCAGTATTTT
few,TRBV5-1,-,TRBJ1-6,CASSLDGRQYNSPLHF,TGCGCCAGCAGCTTGGATGGCCGACAGTATAATTCACCCCTCCACTTT
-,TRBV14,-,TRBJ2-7,CASSQGSTYEQYF,TGTGCCAGCAGCCAAGGGAGCACTTACGAGCAGTACTTC
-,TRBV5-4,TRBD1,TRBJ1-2,CASSLDGTGVGGYTF,TGTGCCAGCAGCCTTGACGGGACAGGGGTTGGTGGCTACACCTTC
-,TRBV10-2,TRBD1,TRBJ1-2,CASSDLDRFLLGYGYTF,TGCGCCAGCAGTGACTTGGACAGGTTCTTATTGGGCTATGGCTACACCTTC
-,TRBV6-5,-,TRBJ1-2,CASTSGGSIFGYTF,TGTGCCAGCACCTCGGGGGGAAGTATCTTCGGCTACACCTTC
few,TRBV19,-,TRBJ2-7,CASQGGRASSYEQYF,TGTGCCAGCCAAGGTGGCAGGGCGAGCTCCTACGAGCAGTACTTC
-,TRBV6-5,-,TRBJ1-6,CASSTTEFASPLHF,TGTGCCAGCAGCACGACAGAGTTCGCTTCACCCCTCCACTTT
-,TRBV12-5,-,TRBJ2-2,CASGLDRNTGELFF,TGTGCTAGTGGTTTGGACAGAAACACCGGGGAGCTGTTTTTT
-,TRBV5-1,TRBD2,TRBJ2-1,CASSSYRGSSYNEQFF,TGCGCCAGCAGCTCATACCGCGGGAGCTCCTACAATGAGCAGTTCTTC
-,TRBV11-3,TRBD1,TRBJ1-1,CASSRQGTNTEAFF,TGTGCCAGCAGCCGACAGGGGACTAACACTGAAGCTTTCTTT
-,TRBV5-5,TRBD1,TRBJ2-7,CASSSIRTGGTYEQYF,TGTGCCAGCAGCTCTATCCGGACAGGGGGCACCTACGAGCAGTACTTC